This section outlines one TCR beta chain sequence together with its context. Which antigen it targets is not known. Per-nucleotide qualities are absent, and no much larger clonotype sits a single base away. The sample belongs to a study of T cells in tumors and immune-related adverse events listed by TCRdb under 2021. The immunoSEQ assay was used to amplify and sequence the TCR beta locus, producing bulk TCR Vbeta CDR3 data. The original pipeline was this. CDR3s were excluded if they were non-productive, were shorter than 7 amino acids, or did not start with C or end with F/W. Only specimens with at least 1000 reads were analysed, and clonotypes were defined at the amino acid level. To compute clonality, Pielou's evenness was subtracted from 1. To equalize library sizes, abundance-weighted random subsampling with replacement was performed and repeated 100 times so that 95% confidence intervals could be reported. Repertoire overlap was quantified using the Morisita overlap index, and the top 40 clones per specimen were examined for overlap with the irAE. As stored in TCRdb, this immuneACCESS dataset retains in-frame rearrangements with V and J assigned. A fraction of the clones does not appear; measured against another copy, unresolved V genes explain less than half of the discrepancy, and the remainder lacks a known reason. V, J and clone size are those of that table, while D and trimming were read from the DNA. In this sample the table shows 20,000 to 25,000 clones, around 90% of which occur a single time. The ten largest clones add up to 1.3% of the sample.

Its CDR3 holds 13 amino acids, cysteine through phenylalanine. CDR3 DNA only is kept here, 39 bases in frame from base 1. From the germline V gene, CDR1 is MNHNS and CDR2 is SASEGT. The germline ends are 12 bases apart after V is trimmed by 6 bases and J by 3 bases. The treatment or condition label corresponds to: nivolumab (PD-1 blockade) given before sampling. The DNeasy Blood and Tissue Kit was used to extract DNA from formalin-fixed paraffin-embedded specimens. This specimen was lymph node tissue, taken from a patient treated with anti-PD-1 therapy. The chain is assembled from TRBV6-1 and TRBJ2-7; the D gene is tentatively TRBD1 or TRBD2, each matching 5 bases. The TCR comes from a female donor with metastatic renal cell carcinoma. The nucleotide sequence is TGTGCCAGCAGCCCGGGACCCTACTACGAGCAGTACTTC. Translated, this is CASSPGPYYEQYF.